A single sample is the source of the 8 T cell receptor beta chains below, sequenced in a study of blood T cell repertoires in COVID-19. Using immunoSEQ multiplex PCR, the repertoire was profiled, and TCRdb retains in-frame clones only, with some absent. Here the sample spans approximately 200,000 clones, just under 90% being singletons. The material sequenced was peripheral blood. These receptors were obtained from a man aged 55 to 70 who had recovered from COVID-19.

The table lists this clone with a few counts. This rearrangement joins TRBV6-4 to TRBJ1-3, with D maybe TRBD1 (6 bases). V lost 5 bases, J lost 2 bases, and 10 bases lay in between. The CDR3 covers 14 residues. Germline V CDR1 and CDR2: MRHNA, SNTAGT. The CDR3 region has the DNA TGTGCCAGCAGTTCAGGGGCTCCTGGAAACACCATATATTTT. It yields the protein CASSSGAPGNTIYF.

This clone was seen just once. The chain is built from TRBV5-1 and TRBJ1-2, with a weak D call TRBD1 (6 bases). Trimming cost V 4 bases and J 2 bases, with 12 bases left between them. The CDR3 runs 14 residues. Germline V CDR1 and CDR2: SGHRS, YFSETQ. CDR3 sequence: CASSLSGGNYGYTF. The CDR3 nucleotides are TGCGCCAGCAGCCTATCTGGGGGCAACTATGGCTACACCTTC.

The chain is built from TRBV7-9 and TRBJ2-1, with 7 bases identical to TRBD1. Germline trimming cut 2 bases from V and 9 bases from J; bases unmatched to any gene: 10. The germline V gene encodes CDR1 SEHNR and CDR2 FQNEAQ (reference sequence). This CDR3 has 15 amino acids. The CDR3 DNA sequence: TGTGCCAGCAGCTTAAGGCAGGGGGTAATGTTTGAGCAGTTCTTC. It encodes CASSLRQGVMFEQFF.

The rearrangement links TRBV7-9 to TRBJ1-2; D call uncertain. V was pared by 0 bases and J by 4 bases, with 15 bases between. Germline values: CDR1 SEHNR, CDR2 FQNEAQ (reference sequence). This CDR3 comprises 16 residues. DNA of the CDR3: TGTGCCAGCAGCTTAGCCTCTTCGGGGTTTAGCTATGGCTACACCTTC. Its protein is CASSLASSGFSYGYTF.

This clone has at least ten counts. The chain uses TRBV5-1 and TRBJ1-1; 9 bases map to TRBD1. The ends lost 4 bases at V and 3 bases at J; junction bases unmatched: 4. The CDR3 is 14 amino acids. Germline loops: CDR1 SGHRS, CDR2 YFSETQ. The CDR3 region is CASSRGQGDTEAFF. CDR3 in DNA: TGCGCCAGCAGCCGGGGACAGGGAGACACTGAAGCTTTCTTT.

CDR3 loop: CASSLALNQPQHF. CDR3 nucleotide sequence: TGTGCCAGCAGCTTAGCCTTAAATCAGCCCCAGCATTTT. This rearrangement joins TRBV7-9 to TRBJ1-5; D uncertain. V was cut by 0 bases and J by 4 bases, with 4 bases left in between. The germline gives CDR1 SEHNR, CDR2 FQNEAQ (reference sequence). This CDR3 has 13 residues. Variable domain in full (rest from reference TRBV7-9 and TRBJ1-5): DTGVSQNPRHKITKRGQNVTFRCDPISEHNRLYWYRQTLGQGPEFLTYFQNEAQLEKSRLLSDRFSAERPKGSFSTLEIQRTEQGDSAMYLCASSLALNQPQHFGDGTRLSIL.

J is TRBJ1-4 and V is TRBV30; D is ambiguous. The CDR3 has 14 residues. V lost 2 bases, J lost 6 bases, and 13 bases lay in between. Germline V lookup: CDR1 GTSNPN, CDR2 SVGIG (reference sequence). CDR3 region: CAWSHGREYEKLFF. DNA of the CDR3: TGTGCCTGGAGTCACGGGAGAGAGTATGAAAAACTGTTTTTT.

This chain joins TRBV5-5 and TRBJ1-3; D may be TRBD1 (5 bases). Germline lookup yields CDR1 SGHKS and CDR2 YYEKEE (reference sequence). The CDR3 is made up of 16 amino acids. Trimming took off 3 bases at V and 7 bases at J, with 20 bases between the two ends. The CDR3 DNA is TGTGCCAGCAGCTATCAGACCGGGCCCCCAGGGAACACCATATATTTT. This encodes CASSYQTGPPGNTIYF.